This T cell receptor beta chain was profiled in a study of esophageal squamous cell carcinoma under preoperative chemotherapy listed by TCRdb under 2018. About the study as a whole: Both tumor-infiltrating lymphocytes and peripheral blood T cells had their TCR repertoires profiled in the study. The effects of paclitaxel-nedaplatin chemotherapy on T-cell receptor repertoires in patients with esophageal squamous cell carcinoma were assessed. Repertoires from samples collected before paclitaxel-nedaplatin therapy were compared with repertoires from samples collected after the therapy. The cohort comprised roughly 5 patients with primary esophageal squamous cell carcinoma.

Remarks on this clonotype: The specificity of this receptor is unknown. Base qualities were left out, and no much larger clone turns up one base away.

Library prep was done by PCR. Sequencing relied on a HiSeq X Ten. High-throughput sequencing was used to characterize the TCR repertoires. TCRdb ran its own pipeline on the public reads, namely fastp trimming at Q25 and MiXCR clone calling, and kept in-frame beta chains. Rows with a matching CDR3 protein are joined into one entry that keeps the most common DNA and genes. This sample has fewer than 20,000 distinct CDR3 sequences in its table, and under 60% of those were observed once. Clones ranked in the top ten supply 29% of the sample. The time point label, as the study defines it: after preoperative PTX-NDP chemotherapy. Paclitaxel-nedaplatin was administered to patients as preoperative chemotherapy before surgery. The paper's findings and limits, for the study overall: Paclitaxel-nedaplatin therapy caused immediate and substantial changes in clonotype frequency, and abundant clones were more likely to contract than to amplify. Post-treatment tumor-infiltrating lymphocytes appeared partly derived from peripheral T cells migrating into the tumor, not solely from local clonal changes. A significant increase in TCR diversity was observed in peripheral T cells after chemotherapy, whereas no such increase was observed in tumor-infiltrating lymphocytes. The analysis included only 5 or 6 patients with esophageal squamous cell carcinoma, making the cohort small.

CDR1 and CDR2, per the germline V gene, are SGHTA and FQGTGA. The germline V and J ends show losses of 3 bases and 3 bases respectively, and no gene match explains 14 bases of the junction. Taken from cysteine to phenylalanine, the CDR3 has 18 residues. The DNA shown is the 54-base CDR3, in frame from base 1. The chain joins TRBV7-3 to TRBJ2-3; the central 8 bases match TRBD2. The sequence derives from a human donor with esophageal squamous cell carcinoma. The donor label of this sample is uncertain. The specimen was collected from a patient given preoperative chemotherapy. The DNA sequence is given as TGTGCCAGCAGCTTGGGAAGGAGTGGGAGCGGGAGAACAGATACGCAGTATTTT. This yields the protein CASSLGRSGSGRTDTQYF.